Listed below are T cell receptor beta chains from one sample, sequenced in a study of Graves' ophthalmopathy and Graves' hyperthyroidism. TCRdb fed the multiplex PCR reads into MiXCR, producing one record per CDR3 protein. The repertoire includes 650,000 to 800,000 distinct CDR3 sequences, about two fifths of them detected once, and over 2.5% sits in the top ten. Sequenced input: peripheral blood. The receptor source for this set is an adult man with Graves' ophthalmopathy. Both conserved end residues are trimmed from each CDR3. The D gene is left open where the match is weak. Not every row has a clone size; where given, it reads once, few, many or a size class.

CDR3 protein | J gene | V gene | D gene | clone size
SLGGTGVSYEQY | TRBJ2-7 | TRBV29-1 | TRBD1 | -
AISADSFQETQY | TRBJ2-5 | TRBV10-3 | - | -
AWSVLAGDTSNQPQH | TRBJ1-5 | TRBV30 | - | few
SAARDRDYEQY | TRBJ2-7 | TRBV20-1 | TRBD1 | -
SARLAGVIGEQY | TRBJ2-7 | TRBV20-1 | TRBD2 | many
ASSSFVSGGARETQY | TRBJ2-5 | TRBV6-6 | TRBD2 | many
ASSLRGGGSGTNQPQH | TRBJ1-5 | TRBV7-2 | - | few
ASSVTGNDGYT | TRBJ1-2 | TRBV5-1 | TRBD1 | many
ASSHFTGDNEQY | TRBJ2-7 | TRBV5-1 | TRBD1 | -
SARDPQH | TRBJ1-5 | TRBV20-1 | - | -
SVSGTSGREQY | TRBJ2-7 | TRBV29-1 | TRBD2 | -
ASSLHPVPNTGTEAF | TRBJ1-1 | TRBV7-9 | - | -
SALGTEAF | TRBJ1-1 | TRBV20-1 | - | many
ASSYKPLAGELF | TRBJ2-2 | TRBV7-7 | - | many
ASSGVADNSPLH | TRBJ1-6 | TRBV11-1 | - | -
ASSIKLRSYEQY | TRBJ2-7 | TRBV19 | - | many
ASSSKTGTQETQY | TRBJ2-5 | TRBV9 | TRBD1 | -
SVGTSGDREQY | TRBJ2-7 | TRBV29-1 | TRBD2 | -
ASSSTVNEKLF | TRBJ1-4 | TRBV7-3 | - | many
ASSQGQGAHGYT | TRBJ1-2 | TRBV7-2 | TRBD1 | -
ASTYTGGREGEQY | TRBJ2-7 | TRBV12-3/TRBV12-4 | - | -
ASSTGTGENTEAF | TRBJ1-1 | TRBV7-2 | TRBD1 | -
ATSDLRDRVQPQH | TRBJ1-5 | TRBV24-1 | TRBD1 | -
ATSSQGTGHYGYT | TRBJ1-2 | TRBV15 | TRBD1 | -
ASSALQGIPYGYT | TRBJ1-2 | TRBV2 | TRBD1 | -
ASSWDETQY | TRBJ2-5 | TRBV6-6 | - | -
ASGPSGEETQY | TRBJ2-5 | TRBV27 | TRBD2 | -
ASRRERGMNTEAF | TRBJ1-1 | TRBV2 | - | -
SAGGLAAGELF | TRBJ2-2 | TRBV20-1 | TRBD2 | -
ASSQGDDSGNTIY | TRBJ1-3 | TRBV4-2 | - | many
ASSPLAGSYGYT | TRBJ1-2 | TRBV7-2 | - | -
ASSVYLADVKF | TRBJ2-5 | TRBV9 | TRBD2 | -
ASSPLAGGPPDTQY | TRBJ2-3 | TRBV7-3 | TRBD2 | -
AISPRGGKLF | TRBJ1-4 | TRBV10-3 | - | -
ASSQATETGDGELF | TRBJ2-2 | TRBV4-2 | TRBD1 | few
ASEGTGNNQPQH | TRBJ1-5 | TRBV6-5 | TRBD1 | -
ASSAEVDSNQPQH | TRBJ1-5 | TRBV9 | - | many
ASSLQGQQPQH | TRBJ1-5 | TRBV6-5 | - | many
ASSQDPSGQGAGGYT | TRBJ1-2 | TRBV4-1 | TRBD1 | few
ASSPTLNTEA | TRBJ2-6 | TRBV7-9 | - | -